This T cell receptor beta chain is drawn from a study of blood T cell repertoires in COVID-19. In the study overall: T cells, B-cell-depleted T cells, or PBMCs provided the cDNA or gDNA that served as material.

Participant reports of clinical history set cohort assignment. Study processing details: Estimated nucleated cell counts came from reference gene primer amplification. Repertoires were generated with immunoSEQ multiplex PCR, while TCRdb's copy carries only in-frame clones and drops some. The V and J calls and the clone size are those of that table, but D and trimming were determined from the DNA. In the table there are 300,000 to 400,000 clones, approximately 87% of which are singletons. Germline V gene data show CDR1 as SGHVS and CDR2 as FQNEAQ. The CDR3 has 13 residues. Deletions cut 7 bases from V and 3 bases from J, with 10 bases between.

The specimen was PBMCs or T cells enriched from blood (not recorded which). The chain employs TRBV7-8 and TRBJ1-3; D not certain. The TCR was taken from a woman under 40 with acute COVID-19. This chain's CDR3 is CASTLRDGNTIYF. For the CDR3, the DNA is TGTGCCAGCACTCTGAGAGATGGAAACACCATATATTTT.